These 20 T cell receptor beta chains came from one sample sequenced in a study of cytomegalovirus exposure and HLA in healthy donors. Primers included in the PCR were 60 Vbeta and 13 Jbeta primers. Using immunoSEQ multiplex PCR, the repertoire was profiled, and TCRdb retains in-frame clones only, with some absent. The repertoire holds around 130,000 clones, with approximately 68% as singletons. Sequences were obtained from PBMCs. The receptors were gathered from a man aged 25 to 40 in good health and CMV-seropositive.

The chain couples TRBV7-2 to TRBJ2-7, with D possibly matching TRBD1 (5 bases). V lost 4 bases and J lost 3, with 22 bases in between. CDR3 length: 17 residues. In germline, CDR1 is SGHTA, CDR2 FQGNSA. The chain's CDR3 is CASSSQPTAPEFYEQYF. The CDR3 bases are TGTGCCAGCAGCTCCCAACCGACAGCCCCCGAGTTCTACGAGCAGTACTTC.

The V gene is TRBV4-2, the J gene TRBJ1-2; perhaps TRBD1 as D (5 bases). Looked up from germline, CDR1 is LGHNA and CDR2 is YNFKEQ. The CDR3 has 15 amino acids. With 0 bases removed from V and 3 bases from J, the gap between germline ends came to 11 bases. DNA for the CDR3: TGTGCCAGCAGCCAAGATTTCGGGGACTACTATGGCTACACCTTC. Translated: CASSQDFGDYYGYTF.

The chain has TRBV7-9 and TRBJ2-3; D not resolved. V lost 4 bases, J lost 1 base, and 6 bases lay in between. Per the germline V gene, CDR1 is SEHNR and CDR2 is FQNEAQ (reference sequence). The CDR3 totals 13 residues. This CDR3 is CASSYTGTDTQYF. The CDR3 bases are TGTGCCAGCAGCTACACCGGCACAGATACGCAGTATTTT.

This chain uses TRBV9 with TRBJ2-1; TRBD2 matches 9 bases. Per the germline V gene, CDR1 is SGDLS and CDR2 is YYNGEE. There are 16 residues in the CDR3. V shed 0 bases, J shed 6 bases, and the junction held 7 bases outside the gene matches. This CDR3 reads CASSVGPSGMVNEQFF. The CDR3 coding sequence is TGTGCCAGCAGCGTAGGTCCTAGCGGGATGGTCAATGAGCAGTTCTTC.

J is TRBJ2-1 and V is TRBV30, with D maybe TRBD1 (5 bases). The CDR3 runs to 18 residues. V dropped 1 base and J dropped 1 base, with 20 bases sitting between them. The germline V gene has CDR1 GTSNPN and CDR2 SVGIG (reference sequence). The CDR3 bases are TGTGCCTGGAGTGGACAGACCTCGAAAAGCTTATCCTACAATGAGCAGTTCTTC. Translated: CAWSGQTSKSLSYNEQFF.

The genes are TRBV11-2 and TRBJ1-6, with D possibly matching TRBD1 (5 bases). The ends were cut back, 5 bases at V and 5 bases at J, with 13 bases in the middle. This CDR3 spans 15 amino acids. The germline V gene encodes CDR1 SGHAT and CDR2 FQNNGV. The CDR3 DNA reads as TGTGCCAGCAGCACGTCGCAGGGAAATAATTCACCCCTCCACTTT. Protein: CASSTSQGNNSPLHF.

In regard to this clone: The junction differs from germline at one of its ends, possibly a read error. The chain combines TRBV7-7 with TRBJ1-5, with D tentatively TRBD1 (5 bases). Germline V gene data show CDR1 as SSHAT and CDR2 as FNYEAQ (reference sequence). This CDR3 is 13 amino acids long. The CDR3 coding sequence is TGTGCTAGCAGCTTAGGGGAGAATCAGCCCCAGCATTTT. It is translated as CASSLGENQPQHF.

The rearrangement uses TRBV5-1 and TRBJ2-5; 9 nucleotides agree with TRBD1. The CDR3 is 14 residues long. The V segment lost 5 bases and the J segment 3 bases; nucleotides outside the gene matches: 5. CDR1 SGHRS and CDR2 YFSETQ come from the germline V gene. The CDR3 DNA is TGCGCCAGCAGTGCGGGACAGGGTAAAGAGACCCAGTACTTC. It translates to CASSAGQGKETQYF.

This clone was counted a few times. The chain uses TRBV5-4 and TRBJ2-5, with TRBD1 as a possible D gene (5 bases). Per germline, CDR1 SGHNT and CDR2 YYREEE (reference sequence). Trimming stripped 0 bases from V and 2 bases from J, with 11 bases between. The CDR3 covers 15 residues. CDR3 protein: CASSLGGRAQETQYF. The DNA of the CDR3 is TGTGCCAGCAGCTTGGGGGGCAGAGCACAAGAGACCCAGTACTTC.

The V and J genes are TRBV7-2 and TRBJ1-6; TRBD1 matches 8 bases. Germline V gene lookup returns CDR1 SGHTA and CDR2 FQGNSA. Trimming took 6 bases from V and 10 from J; bases not matched to a gene: 11. The CDR3 length is 15 residues. The CDR3 DNA reads as TGTGCCAGCAGGGTAGTGGACAGGGAAGCATCACCCCTCCACTTT. Its translation is CASRVVDREASPLHF.

The chain recombines TRBV5-1 with TRBJ2-7; D is undetermined. The CDR3 spans 15 residues. V was pared by 0 bases and J by 6 bases, with 16 bases between. CDR1 is SGHRS, CDR2 YFSETQ, per germline. CDR3 loop: CASSLGGGRAREQYF. In DNA, the CDR3 is TGCGCCAGCAGCTTGGGCGGCGGAAGAGCCCGCGAGCAGTACTTC.

The chain carries TRBV20-1 and TRBJ2-2; D gene ambiguous. Germline V gene data show CDR1 as DFQATT and CDR2 as SNEGSKA (reference sequence). Trimming removed 2 bases from V and 4 bases from J, with 2 bases in between. The CDR3 runs 11 residues. The CDR3 coding sequence is TGCAGTGCTAGACTCACCGGGGAGCTGTTTTTT. This translates into CSARLTGELFF.

The chain combines TRBV13 with TRBJ1-2, with 8 bases that match TRBD1. V shed 5 bases, J shed 4 bases, and the junction held 6 bases outside the gene matches. Germline CDR1 is PRHDT and CDR2 is FYEKMQ (reference sequence). CDR3 length equals 14 residues. As DNA, the CDR3 is TGTGCCAGCAGCACCGGACAGGGTGCCTATGGCTACACCTTC. Translating gives CASSTGQGAYGYTF.

J is TRBJ1-2 and V is TRBV30; 9 bases map to TRBD1. Losses at the gene ends were 3 bases for V and 7 bases for J; bases not matched to a gene: 6. The CDR3 extends over 13 amino acids. Per germline, CDR1 GTSNPN and CDR2 SVGIG (reference sequence). The CDR3: CAWSLQGACGYTF. The CDR3 DNA follows: TGTGCCTGGAGCCTACAGGGGGCTTGTGGCTACACCTTC.

V and J are TRBV9 and TRBJ2-3; 7 bases are shared with TRBD1. With V trimmed by 4 bases and J by 2 bases, 16 bases remained unmatched. The CDR3 totals 18 residues. In germline, CDR1 is SGDLS, CDR2 YYNGEE. CDR3 DNA sequence: TGTGCCAGCAGCAAAAATTACGGACAGGCCCGTCACACAGATACGCAGTATTTT. Translation: CASSKNYGQARHTDTQYF. The full variable domain, its missing parts supplied by reference TRBV9 and TRBJ2-3, is DSGVTQTPKHLITATGQRVTLRCSPRSGDLSVYWYQQSLDQGLQFLIQYYNGEERAKGNILERFSAQQFPDLHSELNLSSLELGDSALYFCASSKNYGQARHTDTQYFGPGTRLTVL.

The chain recombines TRBV4-3 with TRBJ2-2; 10 nucleotides align to TRBD2. This CDR3 comprises 18 residues. Germline V gene data show CDR1 as LGHNA and CDR2 as YSLEER. Germline trimming cut 3 bases from V and 1 base from J; bases unmatched to any gene: 8. CDR3 coding DNA: TGCGCCAGCAGCCATAGGCTGATAGCGGGGGGGAACACCGGGGAGCTGTTTTTT. It is translated as CASSHRLIAGGNTGELFF.

This chain joins TRBV5-1 and TRBJ2-1; D is unresolved. The CDR3 contains 15 residues. V lost 0 bases and J lost 0, with 7 bases in between. Looked up from germline, CDR1 is SGHRS and CDR2 is YFSETQ. DNA of the CDR3: TGCGCCAGCAGCTTGGAACTGTTCTCCTACAATGAGCAGTTCTTC. Amino acids: CASSLELFSYNEQFF.

V is TRBV10-3 and J is TRBJ2-3; 7 nucleotides agree with TRBD2. Trimming removed 6 bases from V and 0 bases from J; junction bases left unmatched: 6. The CDR3 is made up of 15 amino acids. CDR1 ENHRY and CDR2 SYGVKD come from the germline V gene. CDR3 nucleotide sequence: TGTGCCATCAGAGGTAGCGGGTCTAGCACAGATACGCAGTATTTT. This gives the protein CAIRGSGSSTDTQYF.

The chain combines TRBV27 with TRBJ1-1; the D gene is possibly TRBD1 (5 bases). Per the germline V gene, CDR1 is MNHEY and CDR2 is SMNVEV (reference sequence). V was trimmed by 2 bases and J by 5 bases, leaving 12 bases between them. The CDR3 spans 14 residues. DNA of the CDR3: TGTGCCAGCAGTTTAACTTGGGGGGGGACTGAAGCTTTCTTT. The encoded protein is CASSLTWGGTEAFF.

CDR3 sequence reads: CASSPPSGREDEQYF. The CDR3 DNA is TGTGCCAGCTCACCACCGTCTGGGAGGGAGGACGAGCAGTACTTC. The chain has TRBV18 and TRBJ2-7, with TRBD2 matching over 7 bases. From germline, CDR1 is KGHSH and CDR2 LQKENI. The CDR3 consists of 15 residues. V dropped 0 bases and J dropped 5; count of bases not matched to a gene: 7.